This T cell receptor (beta chain) originates from a study of OX40 agonist ivuxolimab in advanced cancers. Study as a whole: All patients had ivuxolimab intravenously every 2 weeks at 0.01 to 10 mg/kg.

In regard to this clone: What it recognizes is unknown.

No patient had autoimmune disease or received systemic immunosuppression. Cycle 7 day 1, cycle 4 day 1, and baseline were the timepoints at which blood was sampled. Per germline, CDR1 SGHNT and CDR2 YYREEE (reference sequence). V was cut by 0 bases and J by 1 base, with 13 bases left in between. There are 16 residues in the CDR3. Study-level points and caveats: Clonal expansion was seen in CD4+ and CD8+ blood T cells by week 6 at 0.1 to 3.0 mg/kg.

Repertoires were generated with immunoSEQ multiplex PCR, while TCRdb's copy carries only in-frame clones and drops some. The sample has more than 60,000 clones, 80% to 85% seen once. The sequence came from an adult with an advanced solid tumor such as melanoma, head and neck, liver or kidney cancer. The sequences come from CD4+ or CD8+ T cells sorted from blood, collected in a trial of the OX40 agonist ivuxolimab. The chain couples TRBV5-4 to TRBJ1-1, with D perhaps matching TRBD1 (6 bases). Here the CDR3 reads CASSLDSRGQNTEAFF. As DNA, the CDR3 is TGTGCCAGCAGCTTGGACTCCCGGGGGCAGAACACTGAAGCTTTCTTT. The full variable domain, in which reference TRBV5-4 and TRBJ1-1 provide the parts outside the CDR3, is ETGVTQSPTHLIKTRGQQVTLRCSSQSGHNTVSWYQQALGQGPQFIFQYYREEENGRGNFPPRFSGLQFPNYSSELNVNALELDDSALYLCASSLDSRGQNTEAFFGQGTRLTVV.